Given below is one T cell receptor beta chain in context. Its antigen remains unknown. This CDR3 has 16 residues. V was shortened by 4 bases and J by 1 base, with 14 bases between the two germline ends. The V gene's germline CDR1 is LGHNA and CDR2 YNFKEQ. TCRdb passed the 5' RACE reads through MiXCR, listing each CDR3 protein once. The sample lists around 250,000 distinct CDR3 sequences; approximately 7% were seen once. Only healthy Caucasians were enrolled as donors. These data originate in a study of identical twins. Regarding the study as a whole: Memory repertoires lacked the insertion deficit that abundant cord blood beta clonotypes showed. The same donors were not followed; conclusions instead depended on cross-sectional statistical analysis.

The same data also contributed to another study, on yellow fever vaccine responses in identical twins. This second study says: Twins' T cell vaccine responses reportedly looked partly convergent, partly personalized.

The sequenced sample was memory (CD45RO+) T cells sorted from blood. This chain connects TRBV4-2 to TRBJ2-4; no definite D call. The sequence was collected from a woman aged 18-29 years in good health. The CDR3 loop is CASSPASRSAKNIQYF. The CDR3 DNA follows: TGTGCCAGCAGCCCAGCTAGTAGGAGCGCCAAAAACATTCAGTACTTC.